This T cell receptor (beta chain) originates from a study of T cells after yellow fever vaccination. Whole-study results and caveats: Faster peaking, at day 5 versus 15, marked a secondary response that was weaker.

As for this clonotype: Its antigen is unidentified.

TCRdb ran MiXCR on the 5' RACE reads and lists one entry per CDR3 protein. The sample lists 300,000 to 350,000 distinct CDR3 sequences, almost 4% seen once, with 20% to 25% in the top ten. With V trimmed by 5 bases and J by 4 bases, 7 bases remained unmatched. The CDR3 has 17 amino acids. Germline V gene data show CDR1 as SGHTA and CDR2 as FQGNSA. The chain uses TRBV7-2 and TRBJ2-1, with 14 bases fitting TRBD2. The source was PBMCs, collected 5 days after the yellow fever booster vaccination. This clonotype was sampled from a young man who received the YFV17D yellow fever vaccine. DNA for the CDR3: TGTGCCAGCAGCACCAGGACTAGCGGGGGGCTGTACAATGAGCAGTTCTTC. Translating gives CASSTRTSGGLYNEQFF.